The following is a T cell receptor beta chain sequence with its context. The record originates from a study of PD-1 blockade in classical Hodgkin lymphoma. Following autologous stem cell transplantation, relapse occurred in every patient, and exposure to brentuximab vedotin varied. Complete response, partial response or progressive disease constituted the best response categories observed. Measured with immunoSEQ multiplex PCR; TCRdb has only the in-frame clones, and not every one. The sample has about 72,000 clones; around 93% are singletons. Germline-derived CDR1 and CDR2 are SGHDT and YYEEEE. The CDR3 is 12 amino acids. V lost 2 bases and J lost 6, with 9 bases in between.

The sequence was collected from a human donor with classical Hodgkin lymphoma. Here the sequenced sample was peripheral blood mononuclear cells (PBMCs), taken at baseline. The chain has TRBV5-6 and TRBJ2-7; D uncertain. In DNA form, the CDR3 reads TGTGCCAGCAGCTTAGGGTATATCGAGCAGTACTTC. Amino acid sequence: CASSLGYIEQYF.